This T cell receptor beta chain was found in a study of blood T cells in healthy people across ages. The CDR3 runs to 15 residues. V lost 4 bases, J lost 3 bases, and 15 bases lay in between. CDR1 and CDR2 from the germline V gene are SGHRS and YFSETQ. The authors ran a second PCR of 7 to 11 cycles using a sample-barcoded 5' primer and a J-beta primer mix. TCRdb re-called the 5' RACE reads through MiXCR, storing one row per CDR3 protein. The sample contains approximately 760,000 distinct CDR3 sequences, roughly 25% of which appear only once. General study findings and limits: Expanded clonotype changes were possibly confounded by unknown donor CMV status.

For this clonotype: Antigen specificity is unknown.

In addition, the sample was reused for a study of T cells of mothers and their children. That source notes: Mothers gave over 8.5 million TCR beta CDR3 reads each, and children around 3 million each. Detection yielded no persistent microchimeric T cell clones.

Sequencing used blood. The clonotype was recovered from a boy under 18 in good health. The chain links TRBV5-1 to TRBJ2-3; D uncertain. CDR3 coding DNA: TGCGCCAGCAGCCCGGACCTAGTACGGACAGATACGCAGTATTTT. Translated: CASSPDLVRTDTQYF.